This T cell receptor (beta chain) was identified during a study of T cell responses to AZD1222 COVID-19 vaccine (dated by TCRdb to about 2021). Concerning the study at large: TCR sequencing covered 230 to 250 trial participants: 200 to 210 given two doses of AZD1222 and approximately 26 given two doses of MenACWY control vaccine. Trial participants were enrolled by age into 18-55, 56-69 and 70-plus year subgroups, with 148, 28 and 57 TCR-sequenced participants respectively. Study-wide findings and limitations: Participants were mostly white British, with more females than males. The authors suggested clonal diversity may have been underestimated. In the small 56-69-year group, the increase in depth fell short of significance, most likely because of low power. The whole spike protein was spanned by vaccine-associated CD4 TCRs, and dominant responses were seen in regions 160-218 and 743-854. Spike-specific TCR breadth and depth rose significantly after two AZD1222 doses compared with day 0 and with MenACWY recipients. No day 14 peak-response samples were available, so repertoires were characterized only after the peak T cell response. Conclusions about previously exposed vaccinees are limited, since just a handful of AZD1222 recipients were seropositive for SARS-CoV-2 at baseline. Reportedly, close to half of the unique spike-specific TCRs recognized epitopes lying outside the regions that are mutated in the B.1.351 and B.1.1.7 variants.

The CDR3 regions of human TCRbeta chains were subjected to immunosequencing. The paper's data handling went like this. Repertoire TCRs were checked for matches against a reference library of SARS-CoV-2-specific TCRs that had been generated using the MIRA antigen-specificity platform. Breadth meant the fraction of unique TCRs that were SARS-CoV-2-associated, whereas depth meant the fraction of total T cells that were SARS-CoV-2-associated. Using the MIRA data, each spike-specific TCR was assigned both to the spike region to which the TCR was reactive and to a CD4 or CD8 class. Log10-transformed breadth and depth values were compared by one-way ANOVA with Sidak's multiple comparisons tests. TCRdb took this table from immuneACCESS and kept in-frame rearrangements with V and J called. Such tables lack part of the clones; where checked against another copy, unresolved V genes explain under half of the gap, and the rest is unexplained. V, J and clone size were drawn from that table, and D and trimming were deduced from the DNA. The sample table records 150,000 to 250,000 clones; roughly 92% of these occur just once. The biggest ten clones account for about 1% of the sample.

This specimen's time point label, per the study, means: about 28 days (+/-7) after the second vaccine dose. AZD1222 recipients whose second dose came at about 4 weeks and those whose second dose came at about 12 weeks were combined into one group, since spike-specific TCR depth and breadth did not differ between the two schedules. The vaccinee samples were drawn from two UK trials, COV001 and COV002, one of which was a single-blind randomized controlled phase 2/3 trial testing AZD1222 (ChAdOx1 nCoV-19) in healthy adults. For TCRbeta chain sequencing, PBMC samples were collected from trial participants at day 0 and at day 28 after the second dose. Clipping removes 2 bases from V and 5 bases from J, with 4 as the unmatched junction base count. Taken from the germline V gene (reference sequence), the CDR1 and CDR2 loops are SGHNT and YYREEE. Reading from cysteine to phenylalanine, the CDR3 counts 15 amino acids. Solely the CDR3 DNA is kept, with 45 bases framed from the first base.

As regards this clone: No antigen is known for it. The input lacks base qualities; no much larger clone sits a single base away.

The sequencing used peripheral blood, collected 28 days after the second AZD1222 dose. The chain was built from TRBV5-4 and TRBJ1-2; TRBD1 fits 12 bases in the junction. The receptor was isolated from an adult who received the AZD1222 COVID-19 vaccine. CDR3 sequence: CASSFPGQGAYGYTF. The nucleotide sequence reads as follows: TGTGCCAGCAGCTTTCCGGGACAGGGGGCGTATGGCTACACCTTC.